This T cell receptor (beta chain) stems from a study of OX40 agonist ivuxolimab in advanced cancers. Study as a whole: Dose-escalation patients were diagnosed with hepatocellular carcinoma, melanoma, renal cell cancer or head and neck cancer. Regarding the study as a whole: Partly responding patients at 0.1-3.0 mg/kg showed some of the smallest clonal expansion. CD4+ and CD8+ blood T cells expanded clonally by week 6 at 0.1 to 3.0 mg/kg.

This clone has just one count. The target antigen is unknown. Patients with a history of autoimmune disease or on systemic immunosuppression were excluded. This CDR3 is 14 amino acids long. Per germline, CDR1 MNHEY and CDR2 SMNVEV (reference sequence). The germline V and J ends were trimmed by 4 bases and 4 bases, with 10 bases remaining between them. Sequencing used immunoSEQ multiplex PCR; TCRdb keeps in-frame clones, though not all of them. The sample includes more than 45,000 clones, 81% of them seen just once. The TCR comes from an adult with an advanced solid tumor such as melanoma, head and neck, liver or kidney cancer. The material sequenced was CD4+ or CD8+ T cells sorted from blood, taken in a trial of the OX40 agonist ivuxolimab. The chain couples TRBV27 to TRBJ2-2; TRBD1 is a possible D gene (5 bases). This chain's CDR3 is CASSYSGITGELFF. The CDR3 DNA reads as TGTGCCAGCAGTTATTCAGGGATCACCGGGGAGCTGTTTTTT.